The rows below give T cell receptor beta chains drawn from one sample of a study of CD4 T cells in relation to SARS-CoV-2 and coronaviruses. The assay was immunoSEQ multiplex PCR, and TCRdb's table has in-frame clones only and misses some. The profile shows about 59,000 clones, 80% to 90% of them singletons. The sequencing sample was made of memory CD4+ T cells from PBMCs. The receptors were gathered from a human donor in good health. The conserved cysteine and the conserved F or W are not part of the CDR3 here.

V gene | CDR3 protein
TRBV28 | ASSFYRGTSYEQY
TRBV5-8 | ASSSGTGWSTDTQY
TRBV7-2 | ASSLASDGRGEQY
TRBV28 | ASSSRRGLYEQY
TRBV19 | ASSRPSGGDGYT
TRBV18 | ASSPGLAGLNEQF
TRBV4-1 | ASSRTQGAGETQY
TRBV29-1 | SVVQGAHSTDTQY
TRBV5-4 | ASSLDGTSGSRVTGELF
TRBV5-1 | ASSLAAGTGGGKTQY
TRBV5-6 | ASSLRNSYSSYEQY
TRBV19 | ASSMMAGGSYEQY
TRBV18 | ASSTGEFGEQY
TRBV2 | ASSDQPTGELF
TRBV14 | ATSRDRDFSGNTIY
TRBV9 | ASSPRDLANSYNEQF
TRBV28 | ASSPGDRDYGYT
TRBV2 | ASSALIGTAETQY
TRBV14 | ASSQEGRQGSNTEAF
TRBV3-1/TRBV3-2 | ASSHGLAGVREQF
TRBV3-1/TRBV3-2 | ASSPRGSRNQPQH
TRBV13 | ASSSPSVTNEQF
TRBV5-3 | ARSCLDGTSSYNEQF
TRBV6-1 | ASQAGLAYEQY
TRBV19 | ASSTGTSNSPLH
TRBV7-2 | ASSDGTGHFGYT
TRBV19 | ASRVGTRGEETQY
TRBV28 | ASSLDRDYGYT
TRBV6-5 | ASRRGTTEAF
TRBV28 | ASSFVSGFGYT
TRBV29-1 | SVSGGLGYEQY
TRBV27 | ASRARGVENYGYT
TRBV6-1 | ASSEGTLAGEAYNEQF
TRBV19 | ASSLLGGPLQETQY